The T cell receptor beta chain under discussion was sequenced for a study of T cells in women clearing cervical HPV infection. All donors had a single incident cervical HPV16 infection, not prevalent. MY09/MY11 PCR detected cervical HPV DNA; dot-blot assigned genotypes. Concerning this clone itself: The read terminates 3 residues before the CDR3 end, so the remaining end is supplied by the germline J gene.

Profiling relied on immunoSEQ multiplex PCR, and the TCRdb table lists in-frame clones only, not all of them. Its clone listing holds about 21,000 clones. In germline, CDR1 is DFQATT, CDR2 SNEGSKA (reference sequence). The CDR3 covers 15 residues. V was shortened by 0 bases and J by 0 bases, with 10 bases between the two germline ends. The V and J genes are TRBV20-1 and TRBJ2-3, with D possibly being TRBD1 (5 bases). The sequenced sample consisted of blood buffy coat. The receptor's source is a woman between 18 and 70 years old with a cervical HPV16 infection that either progressed to CIN3+ or cleared (not recorded which). The CDR3: CSARDIQASTDTQYF. The part of the CDR3 DNA that was read is TGCAGTGCTAGAGATATACAGGCAAGCACAGATACG.